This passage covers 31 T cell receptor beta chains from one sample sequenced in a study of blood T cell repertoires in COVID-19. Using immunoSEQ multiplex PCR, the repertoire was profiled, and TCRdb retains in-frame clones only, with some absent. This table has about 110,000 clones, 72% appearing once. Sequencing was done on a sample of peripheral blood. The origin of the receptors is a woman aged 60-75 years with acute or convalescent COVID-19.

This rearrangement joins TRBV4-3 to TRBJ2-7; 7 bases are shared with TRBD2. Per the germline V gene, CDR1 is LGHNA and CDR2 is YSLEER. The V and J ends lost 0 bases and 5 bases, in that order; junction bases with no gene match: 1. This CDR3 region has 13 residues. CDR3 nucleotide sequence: TGCGCCAGCAGCCAAGAGGGGAGGGACGAGCAGTACTTC. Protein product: CASSQEGRDEQYF.

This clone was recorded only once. The CDR3 protein is CASSLGRGYGYTF. The CDR3 nucleotides read TGTGCCAGCAGCTTAGGAAGGGGCTATGGCTACACCTTC. The chain has TRBV9 and TRBJ1-2; D may be TRBD1 (5 bases). Germline loops: CDR1 SGDLS, CDR2 YYNGEE. CDR3 size: 13 residues. Trimming shortened V by 4 bases and J by 4 bases, and 11 bases separated the two germline ends. The full variable domain, rest sourced from reference TRBV9 and TRBJ1-2, is DSGVTQTPKHLITATGQRVTLRCSPRSGDLSVYWYQQSLDQGLQFLIQYYNGEERAKGNILERFSAQQFPDLHSELNLSSLELGDSALYFCASSLGRGYGYTFGSGTRLTVV.

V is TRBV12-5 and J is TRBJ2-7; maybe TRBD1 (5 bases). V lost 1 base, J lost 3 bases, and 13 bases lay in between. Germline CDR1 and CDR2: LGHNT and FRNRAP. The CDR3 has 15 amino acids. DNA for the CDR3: TGTGCTAGTGGTTTGGGACAGCCGGGCAGCTACGAGCAGTACTTC. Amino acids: CASGLGQPGSYEQYF.

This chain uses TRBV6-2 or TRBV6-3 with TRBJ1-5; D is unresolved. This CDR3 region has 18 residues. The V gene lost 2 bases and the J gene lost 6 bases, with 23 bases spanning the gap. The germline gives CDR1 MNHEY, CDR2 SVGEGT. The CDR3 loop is CASSYLSYDLARAQPQHF. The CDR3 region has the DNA TGTGCCAGCAGTTACCTAAGCTACGACCTGGCGAGGGCTCAGCCCCAGCATTTT.

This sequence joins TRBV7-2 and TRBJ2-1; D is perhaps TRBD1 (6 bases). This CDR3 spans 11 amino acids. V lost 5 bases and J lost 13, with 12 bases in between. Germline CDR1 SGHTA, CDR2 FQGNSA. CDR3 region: CASSPDRLQFF. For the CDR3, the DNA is TGTGCCAGCAGCCCAGACAGGTTACAGTTCTTC.

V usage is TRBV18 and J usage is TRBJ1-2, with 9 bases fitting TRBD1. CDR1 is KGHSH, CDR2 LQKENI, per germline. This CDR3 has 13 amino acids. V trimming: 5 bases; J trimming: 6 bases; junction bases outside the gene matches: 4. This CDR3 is CASSLRTGDGYTF. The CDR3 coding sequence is TGTGCCAGCTCATTACGGACAGGGGATGGCTACACCTTC.

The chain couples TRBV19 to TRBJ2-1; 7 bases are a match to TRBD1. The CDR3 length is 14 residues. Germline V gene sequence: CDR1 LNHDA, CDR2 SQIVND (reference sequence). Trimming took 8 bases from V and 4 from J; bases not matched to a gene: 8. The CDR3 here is CASCRDSSYNEQFF. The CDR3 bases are TGTGCCAGTTGCCGGGACAGCAGTTACAATGAGCAGTTCTTC.

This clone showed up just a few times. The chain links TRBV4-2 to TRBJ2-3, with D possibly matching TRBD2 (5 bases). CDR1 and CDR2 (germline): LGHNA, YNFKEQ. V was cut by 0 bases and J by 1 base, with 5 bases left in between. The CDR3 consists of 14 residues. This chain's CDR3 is CASSQELGTDTQYF. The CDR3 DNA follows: TGTGCCAGCAGCCAAGAACTAGGCACAGATACGCAGTATTTT.

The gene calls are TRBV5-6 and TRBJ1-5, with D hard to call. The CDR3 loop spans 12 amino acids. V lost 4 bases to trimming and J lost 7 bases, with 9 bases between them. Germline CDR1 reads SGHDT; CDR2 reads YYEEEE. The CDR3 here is CASSSLNQPQHF. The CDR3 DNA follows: TGTGCCAGCAGCAGCCTGAACCAGCCCCAGCATTTT.

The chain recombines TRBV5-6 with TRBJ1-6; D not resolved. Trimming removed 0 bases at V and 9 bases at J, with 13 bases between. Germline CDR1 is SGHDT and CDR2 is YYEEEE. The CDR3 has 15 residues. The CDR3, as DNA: TGTGCCAGCAGCTTGGGGCAGGCCGAGGGTTCACCCCTCCACTTT. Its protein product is CASSLGQAEGSPLHF.

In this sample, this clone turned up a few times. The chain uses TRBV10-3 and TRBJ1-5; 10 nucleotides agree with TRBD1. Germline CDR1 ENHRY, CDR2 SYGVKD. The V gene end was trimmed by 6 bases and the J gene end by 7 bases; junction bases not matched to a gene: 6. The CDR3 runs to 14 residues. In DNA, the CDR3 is TGTGCCATCAGGAAGGACAGGGGGGAACAGCCCCAGCATTTT. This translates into CAIRKDRGEQPQHF.

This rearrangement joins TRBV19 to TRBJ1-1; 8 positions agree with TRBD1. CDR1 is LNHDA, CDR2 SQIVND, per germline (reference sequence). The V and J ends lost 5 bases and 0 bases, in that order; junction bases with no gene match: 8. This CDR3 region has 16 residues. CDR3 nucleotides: TGTGCCAGTAGTCCCCGACAGGGGCGAATGAACACTGAAGCTTTCTTT. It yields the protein CASSPRQGRMNTEAFF. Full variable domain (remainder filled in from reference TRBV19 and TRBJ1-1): DGGITQSPKYLFRKEGQNVTLSCEQNLNHDAMYWYRQDPGQGLRLIYYSQIVNDFQKGDIAEGYSVSREKKESFPLTVTSAQKNPTAFYLCASSPRQGRMNTEAFFGQGTRLTVV.

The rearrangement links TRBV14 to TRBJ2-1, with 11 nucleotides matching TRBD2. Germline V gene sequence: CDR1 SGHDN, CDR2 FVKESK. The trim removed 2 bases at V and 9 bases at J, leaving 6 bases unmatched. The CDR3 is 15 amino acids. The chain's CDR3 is CASSQISGGASEQFF. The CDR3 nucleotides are TGTGCCAGCAGCCAAATTAGCGGGGGGGCTAGTGAGCAGTTCTTC.

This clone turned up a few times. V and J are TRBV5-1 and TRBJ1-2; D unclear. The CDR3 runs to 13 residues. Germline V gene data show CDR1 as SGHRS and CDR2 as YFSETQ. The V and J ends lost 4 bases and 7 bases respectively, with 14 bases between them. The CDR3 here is CASSPDGGGGYTF. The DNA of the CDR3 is TGCGCCAGCAGCCCGGACGGAGGTGGTGGCTACACCTTC.

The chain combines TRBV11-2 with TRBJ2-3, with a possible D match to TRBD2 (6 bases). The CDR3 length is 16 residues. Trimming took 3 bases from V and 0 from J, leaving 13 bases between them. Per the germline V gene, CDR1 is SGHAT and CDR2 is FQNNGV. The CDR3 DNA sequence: TGTGCCAGCAGCTTCGAGTGGGGGGATAGCACAGATACGCAGTATTTT. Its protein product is CASSFEWGDSTDTQYF.

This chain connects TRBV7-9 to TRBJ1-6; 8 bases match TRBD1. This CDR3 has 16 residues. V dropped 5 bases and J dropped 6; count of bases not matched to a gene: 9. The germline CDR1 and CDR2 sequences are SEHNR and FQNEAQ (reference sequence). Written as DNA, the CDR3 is TGTGCCAGCAGCGACGGAGGACAGGGCGGTAATTCACCCCTCCACTTT. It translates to CASSDGGQGGNSPLHF.

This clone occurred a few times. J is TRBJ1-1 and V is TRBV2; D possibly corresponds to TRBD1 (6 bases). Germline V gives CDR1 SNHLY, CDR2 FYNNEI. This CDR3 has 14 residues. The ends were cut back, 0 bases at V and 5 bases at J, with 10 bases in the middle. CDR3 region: CASSEASRGTEAFF. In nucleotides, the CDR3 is TGTGCCAGCAGTGAAGCCTCCAGGGGAACTGAAGCTTTCTTT.

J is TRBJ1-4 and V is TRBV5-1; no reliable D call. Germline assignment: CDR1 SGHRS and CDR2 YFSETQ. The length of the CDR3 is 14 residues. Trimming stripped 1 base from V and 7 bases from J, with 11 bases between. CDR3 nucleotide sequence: TGCGCCAGCAGCTTGAGAGGTGATGGTGAAAAACTGTTTTTT. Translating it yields CASSLRGDGEKLFF.

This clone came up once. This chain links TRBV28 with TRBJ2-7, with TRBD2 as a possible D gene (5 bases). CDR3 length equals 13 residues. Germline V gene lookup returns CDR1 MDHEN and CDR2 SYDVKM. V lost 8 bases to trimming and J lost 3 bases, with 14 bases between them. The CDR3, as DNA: TGTGCCAGCCTTTCCGGGATAAACTACGAGCAGTACTTC. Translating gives CASLSGINYEQYF.

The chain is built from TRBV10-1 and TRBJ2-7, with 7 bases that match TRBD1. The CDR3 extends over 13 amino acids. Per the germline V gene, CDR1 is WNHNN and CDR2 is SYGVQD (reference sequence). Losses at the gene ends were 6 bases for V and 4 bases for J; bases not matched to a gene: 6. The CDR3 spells CASSPGQPYEQYF. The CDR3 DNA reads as TGCGCCAGCAGCCCGGGACAGCCATACGAGCAGTACTTC.

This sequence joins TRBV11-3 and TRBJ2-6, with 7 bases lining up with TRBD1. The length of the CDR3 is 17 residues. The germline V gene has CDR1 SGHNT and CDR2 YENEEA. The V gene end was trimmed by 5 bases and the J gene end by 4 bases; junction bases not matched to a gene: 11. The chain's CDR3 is CASSPRFTGAGANVLTF. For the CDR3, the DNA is TGTGCCAGCAGCCCCCGATTTACAGGGGCGGGGGCCAACGTCCTGACTTTC.

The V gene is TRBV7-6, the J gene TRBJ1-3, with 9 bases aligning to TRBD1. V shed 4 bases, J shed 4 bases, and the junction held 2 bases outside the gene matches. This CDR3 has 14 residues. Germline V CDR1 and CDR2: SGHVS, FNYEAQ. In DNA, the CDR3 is TGTGCCAGCAGCTGGACAGGGGTCGGAAACACCATATATTTT. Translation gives CASSWTGVGNTIYF.

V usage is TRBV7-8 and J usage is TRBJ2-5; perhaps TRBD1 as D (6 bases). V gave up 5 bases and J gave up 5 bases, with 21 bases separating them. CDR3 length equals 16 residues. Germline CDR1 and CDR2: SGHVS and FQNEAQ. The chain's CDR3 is CASSPRTVKTGETQYF. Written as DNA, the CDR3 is TGTGCCAGCAGCCCGAGGACAGTAAAAACCGGGGAGACCCAGTACTTC.

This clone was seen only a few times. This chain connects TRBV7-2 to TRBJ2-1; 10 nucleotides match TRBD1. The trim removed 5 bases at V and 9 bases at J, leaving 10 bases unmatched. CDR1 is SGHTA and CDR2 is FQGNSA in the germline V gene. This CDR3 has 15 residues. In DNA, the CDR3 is TGTGCCAGCAGCACCGGGGACAGGGGAGTAGGTGAGCAGTTCTTC. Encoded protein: CASSTGDRGVGEQFF. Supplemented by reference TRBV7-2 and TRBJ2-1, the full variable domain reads GAGVSQSPSNKVTEKGKDVELRCDPISGHTALYWYRQSLGQGLEFLIYFQGNSAPDKSGLPSDRFSAERTGGSVSTLTIQRTQQEDSAVYLCASSTGDRGVGEQFFGPGTRLTVL.

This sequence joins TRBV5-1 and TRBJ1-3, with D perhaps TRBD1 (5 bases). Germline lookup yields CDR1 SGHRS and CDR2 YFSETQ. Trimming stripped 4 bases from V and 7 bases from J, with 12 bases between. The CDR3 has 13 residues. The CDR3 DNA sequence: TGCGCCAGCAGCAGCACAGGAGGGAACACCATATATTTT. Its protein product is CASSSTGGNTIYF.

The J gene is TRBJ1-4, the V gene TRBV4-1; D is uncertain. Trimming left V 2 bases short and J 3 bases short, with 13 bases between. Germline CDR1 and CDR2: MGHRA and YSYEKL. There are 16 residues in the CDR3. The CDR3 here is CASSQPLQGANEKLFF. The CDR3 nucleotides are TGCGCCAGCAGCCAACCCCTCCAAGGAGCTAATGAAAAACTGTTTTTT.

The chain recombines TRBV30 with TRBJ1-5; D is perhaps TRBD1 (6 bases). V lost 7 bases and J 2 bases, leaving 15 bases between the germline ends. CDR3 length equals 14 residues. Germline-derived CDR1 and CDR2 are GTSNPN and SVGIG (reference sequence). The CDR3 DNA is TGTGCCTACAAGAGGGGGACGGGCAATCAGCCCCAGCATTTT. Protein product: CAYKRGTGNQPQHF.

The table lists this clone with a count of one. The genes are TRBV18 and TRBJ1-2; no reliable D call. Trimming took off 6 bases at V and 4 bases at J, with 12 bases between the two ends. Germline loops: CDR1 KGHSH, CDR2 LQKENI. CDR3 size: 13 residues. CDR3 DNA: TGTGCCAGCTCTCGCGACAAGATCTATGGCTACACCTTC. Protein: CASSRDKIYGYTF.

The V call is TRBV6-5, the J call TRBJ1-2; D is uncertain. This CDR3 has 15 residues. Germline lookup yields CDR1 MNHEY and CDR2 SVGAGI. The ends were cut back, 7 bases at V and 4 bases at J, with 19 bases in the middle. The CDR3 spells CASTLGRGFRYGYTF. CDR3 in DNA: TGTGCCAGCACCCTCGGTCGAGGCTTTCGCTATGGCTACACCTTC.

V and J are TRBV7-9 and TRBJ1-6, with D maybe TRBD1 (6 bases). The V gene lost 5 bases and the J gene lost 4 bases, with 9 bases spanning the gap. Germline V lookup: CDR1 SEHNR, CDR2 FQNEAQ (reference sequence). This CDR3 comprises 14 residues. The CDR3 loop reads CASSQDSYNSPLHF. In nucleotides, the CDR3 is TGTGCCAGCAGCCAGGACAGTTATAATTCACCCCTCCACTTT.

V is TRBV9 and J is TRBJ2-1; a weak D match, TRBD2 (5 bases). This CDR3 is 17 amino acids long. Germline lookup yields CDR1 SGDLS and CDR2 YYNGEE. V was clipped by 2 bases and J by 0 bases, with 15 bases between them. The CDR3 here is CASSVEGSFSSYNEQFF. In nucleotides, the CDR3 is TGTGCCAGCAGCGTTGAGGGAAGTTTCAGCTCCTACAATGAGCAGTTCTTC.